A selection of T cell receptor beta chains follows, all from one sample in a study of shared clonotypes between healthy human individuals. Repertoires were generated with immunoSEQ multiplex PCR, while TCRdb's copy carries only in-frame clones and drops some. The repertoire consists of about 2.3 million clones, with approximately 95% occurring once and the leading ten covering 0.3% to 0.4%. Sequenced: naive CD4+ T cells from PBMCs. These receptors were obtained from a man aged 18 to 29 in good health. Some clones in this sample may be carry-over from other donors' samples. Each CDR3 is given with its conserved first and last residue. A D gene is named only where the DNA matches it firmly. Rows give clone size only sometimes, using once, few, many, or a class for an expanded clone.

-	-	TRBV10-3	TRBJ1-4	CAISESRRQAGEKLFF	TGTGCCATCAGTGAGTCGAGGCGGCAGGCTGGCGAAAAACTGTTTTTT
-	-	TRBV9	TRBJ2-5	CASTPGGKETQYF	TGTGCCAGCACCCCGGGCGGGAAAGAGACCCAGTACTTC
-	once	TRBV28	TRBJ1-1	CASSSPGQNTEAFF	TGTGCCAGCAGTTCTCCCGGACAGAACACTGAAGCTTTCTTT
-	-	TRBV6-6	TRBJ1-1	CASRGGGEAFF	TGTGCCAGCAGGGGCGGGGGGGAAGCTTTCTTT
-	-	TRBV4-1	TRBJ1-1	CASSQGEGGPGEAFF	TGCGCCAGCAGCCAAGGAGAGGGGGGACCCGGAGAAGCTTTCTTT
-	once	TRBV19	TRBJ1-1	CASSVTGQLNTEAFF	TGTGCCAGTAGTGTAACAGGACAGCTGAACACTGAAGCTTTCTTT
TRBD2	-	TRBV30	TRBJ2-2	CAWTRLAGANTGELFF	TGTGCCTGGACACGACTAGCGGGCGCGAACACCGGGGAGCTGTTTTTT
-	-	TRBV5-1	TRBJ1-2	CASSLDSGTHYGYTF	TGCGCCAGCAGCTTGGACTCCGGGACGCACTATGGCTACACCTTC
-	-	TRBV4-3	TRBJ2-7	CASSRNLGRNYEQYF	TGCGCCAGCAGCCGCAACTTGGGACGGAACTACGAGCAGTACTTC
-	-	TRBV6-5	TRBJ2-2	CASSYSPAGGAGELFF	TGTGCCAGCAGTTACTCGCCCGCTGGCGGGGCCGGGGAGCTGTTTTTT
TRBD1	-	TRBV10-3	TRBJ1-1	CAISEPQAGTANTEAFF	TGTGCCATCAGTGAGCCGCAAGCCGGGACAGCTAACACTGAAGCTTTCTTT
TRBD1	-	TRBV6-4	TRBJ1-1	CASSPPGTGLNTEAFF	TGTGCCAGCAGTCCCCCCGGGACAGGTTTGAACACTGAAGCTTTCTTT
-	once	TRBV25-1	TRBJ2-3	CASSAPSAATDTQYF	TGTGCCAGCAGTGCGCCTAGCGCCGCCACAGATACGCAGTATTTT
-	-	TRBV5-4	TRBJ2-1	CASSPSSSYNEQFF	TGTGCCAGCAGCCCCTCAAGCTCCTACAATGAGCAGTTCTTC
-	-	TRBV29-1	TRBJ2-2	CSVRQVGRTGELFF	TGCAGCGTCCGACAGGTTGGCCGGACCGGGGAGCTGTTTTTT
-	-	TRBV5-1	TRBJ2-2	CASSLLGAFTGELFF	TGCGCCAGCAGCTTGTTGGGCGCATTCACCGGGGAGCTGTTTTTT
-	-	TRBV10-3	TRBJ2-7	CAISETGAYEQYF	TGTGCCATCAGTGAGACGGGGGCCTACGAGCAGTACTTC
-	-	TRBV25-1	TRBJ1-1	CASSSPGAGNTEAFF	TGTGCCAGCAGTTCCCCGGGAGCAGGCAACACTGAAGCTTTCTTT
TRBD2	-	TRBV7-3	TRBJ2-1	CASSPRRLAGKGYNEQFF	TGTGCCAGCAGCCCACGCCGACTAGCGGGGAAGGGCTACAATGAGCAGTTCTTC
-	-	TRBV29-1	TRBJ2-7	CSVAPRLGYEQYF	TGCAGCGTCGCCCCTCGGCTAGGGTACGAGCAGTACTTC
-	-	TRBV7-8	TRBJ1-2	CASRRRGPGYGYTF	TGTGCCAGCAGAAGACGAGGGCCTGGCTATGGCTACACCTTC
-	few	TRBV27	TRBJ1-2	CASSFRGGYGYTF	TGTGCCAGCAGTTTCAGAGGGGGCTATGGCTACACCTTC
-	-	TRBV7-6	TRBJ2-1	CASSLGPLGGSYNEQFF	TGTGCCAGCAGCTTAGGACCCTTGGGGGGCTCCTACAATGAGCAGTTCTTC
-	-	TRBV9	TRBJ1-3	CASSAQGVGNTIYF	TGTGCCAGCAGCGCCCAGGGAGTTGGAAACACCATATATTTT
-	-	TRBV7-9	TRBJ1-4	CASSSQGPRAGEKLFF	TGTGCCAGCAGCTCTCAGGGGCCCAGGGCAGGGGAAAAACTGTTTTTT
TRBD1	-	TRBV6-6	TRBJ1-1	CASNPTRGGNTEAFF	TGTGCCAGCAACCCCACCAGGGGGGGAAACACTGAAGCTTTCTTT
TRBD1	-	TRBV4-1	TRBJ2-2	CASSQGQGDTGELFF	TGCGCCAGCAGCCAAGGACAGGGTGACACCGGGGAGCTGTTTTTT
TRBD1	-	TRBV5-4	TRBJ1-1	CASSSDRGLGNTEAFF	TGTGCCAGCAGCTCGGACAGGGGGCTTGGGAACACTGAAGCTTTCTTT
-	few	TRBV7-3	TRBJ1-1	CASSASSRGTEAFF	TGTGCCAGCAGCGCGTCAAGCCGGGGGACTGAAGCTTTCTTT
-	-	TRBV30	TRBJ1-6	CAWSRGTNYNSPLHF	TGTGCCTGGAGTAGGGGGACCAATTATAATTCACCCCTCCACTTT
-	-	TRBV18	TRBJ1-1	CAIKDRGEAFF	TGTGCCATCAAGGACCGGGGAGAAGCTTTCTTT
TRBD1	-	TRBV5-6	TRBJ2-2	CASSLVPGGNTGELFF	TGTGCCAGCAGCTTGGTGCCAGGGGGGAACACCGGGGAGCTGTTTTTT
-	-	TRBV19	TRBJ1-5	CASSIRGVNQPQHF	TGTGCCAGTAGTATAAGGGGGGTAAATCAGCCCCAGCATTTT
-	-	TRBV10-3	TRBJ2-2	CAISGHNSGYDVGELFF	TGTGCCATCAGTGGGCACAATAGCGGATACGACGTCGGGGAGCTGTTTTTT
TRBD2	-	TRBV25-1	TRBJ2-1	CASSDTLAGDSHEQFF	TGTGCCAGCAGTGACACACTAGCGGGAGATTCCCATGAGCAGTTCTTC
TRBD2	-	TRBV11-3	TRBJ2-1	CASSLAGSYNEQFF	TGTGCCAGCAGCCTAGCGGGTTCCTACAATGAGCAGTTCTTC
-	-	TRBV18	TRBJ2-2	CASSPRGSGSLNTGELFF	TGTGCCAGCTCACCACGAGGTTCGGGCTCGTTGAACACCGGGGAGCTGTTTTTT
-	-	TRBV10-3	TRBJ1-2	CAISSGLGYGYTF	TGTGCCATCAGCTCAGGGCTAGGTTATGGCTACACCTTC
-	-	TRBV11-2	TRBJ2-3	CASSSGWTDTQYF	TGTGCCAGCAGCTCAGGATGGACAGATACGCAGTATTTT
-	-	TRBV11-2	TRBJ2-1	CASSASEYNEQFF	TGTGCCAGCAGCGCTAGCGAGTACAATGAGCAGTTCTTC
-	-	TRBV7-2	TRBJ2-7	CASSLGTGMRYEQYF	TGTGCCAGCAGCTTAGGTACCGGGATGCGCTACGAGCAGTACTTC
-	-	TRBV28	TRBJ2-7	CASRRLDGSYEQYF	TGTGCCAGCAGAAGACTGGACGGTAGCTACGAGCAGTACTTC
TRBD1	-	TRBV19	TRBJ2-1	CASSSTGGRSDEQFF	TGTGCCAGTAGTTCGACAGGGGGCAGATCTGATGAGCAGTTCTTC
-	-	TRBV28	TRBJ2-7	CASSWRVWYEQYF	TGTGCCAGCAGTTGGAGGGTCTGGTACGAGCAGTACTTC
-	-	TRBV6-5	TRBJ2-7	CASSYSLKRHEQYF	TGTGCCAGCAGTTACTCCCTCAAACGTCACGAGCAGTACTTC
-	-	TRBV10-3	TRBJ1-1	CAISERSNTEAFF	TGTGCCATCAGTGAGAGGTCCAACACTGAAGCTTTCTTT
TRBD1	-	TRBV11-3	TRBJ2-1	CASSQGGGNNEQFF	TGTGCCAGCTCCCAAGGGGGCGGAAACAATGAGCAGTTCTTC
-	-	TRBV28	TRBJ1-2	CASSLLNNYGYTF	TGTGCCAGCAGTTTATTGAATAACTATGGCTACACCTTC
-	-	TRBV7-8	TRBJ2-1	CASSLGRGRDEQFF	TGTGCCAGCAGCTTAGGAAGGGGACGGGATGAGCAGTTCTTC
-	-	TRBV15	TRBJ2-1	CATSRLGRNNEQFF	TGTGCCACCAGCAGACTAGGGCGGAACAATGAGCAGTTCTTC
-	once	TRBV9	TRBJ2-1	CASSVARNNEQFF	TGTGCCAGCAGCGTAGCCAGGAACAATGAGCAGTTCTTC
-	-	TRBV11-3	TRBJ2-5	CASSGGGASETQYF	TGTGCCAGCAGCGGTGGTGGCGCGTCGGAGACCCAGTACTTC